This is a list of T cell receptor beta chains from one sample in a study of T cells in Graves' hyperthyroidism and ophthalmopathy. TCRdb used MiXCR to reprocess the multiplex PCR reads, holding one entry per CDR3 protein. This table has roughly 180,000 distinct CDR3 sequences, approximately 9% appearing once. Material for sequencing was blood. The receptors originated from a woman between 18 and 29 years old with Graves' hyperthyroidism that later progressed to Graves' ophthalmopathy. CDR3s include the opening cysteine and the closing phenylalanine or tryptophan. The D gene is left open where the match is weak. The size entry is marked missing in some rows and otherwise reads once, few, many or a size class.

v_gene	d_gene	abundance	j_gene	CDR3nt	CDR3aa
TRBV7-9	TRBD2	-	TRBJ2-1	TGTGCCAGCAGCTTACTCCCCAGCGGGAGTAATGAGCAGTTCTTC	CASSLLPSGSNEQFF
TRBV6-1	-	many	TRBJ1-4	TGTGCCAGCAGTGAAAACACAGGTTTGGAAAAACTGTTTTTT	CASSENTGLEKLFF
TRBV10-3	TRBD2	many	TRBJ2-1	TGTGCCATCAGTAGGACTAGCGGGAGAGATGAGCAGTTCTTC	CAISRTSGRDEQFF
TRBV30	-	-	TRBJ2-7	TGTGCCTGGAGAGCACCGGACAGACACTACGAGCAGTACTTC	CAWRAPDRHYEQYF
TRBV2	-	many	TRBJ1-4	TGTGCCAGCAGGGTACAGTACGAAGAAAAACTGTTTTTT	CASRVQYEEKLFF
TRBV12-3/TRBV12-4	TRBD1	many	TRBJ1-3	TGTGCCAGCAGCATGACAGGGATCTCTGGAAACACCATATATTTT	CASSMTGISGNTIYF
TRBV2	-	many	TRBJ1-4	TGTGCCAGCACCGTTGAGGGAACTCTTAAACTGTTTTTT	CASTVEGTLKLFF
TRBV13	TRBD1	many	TRBJ2-7	TGTGCCAGCAGCTTGTACAGGGGGTCCGAGCAGTACTTC	CASSLYRGSEQYF
TRBV28	TRBD1	many	TRBJ1-2	TGTGCCAGCAGGACAGGGGCTACGATCTATGGCTACACCTTC	CASRTGATIYGYTF
TRBV27	TRBD2	many	TRBJ2-1	TGTGCCAGCAGTTTGTCACTAGCGAGAAACAATGAGCAGTTCTTC	CASSLSLARNNEQFF
TRBV7-9	TRBD1	many	TRBJ1-2	TGTGCCAGCAGCAAACCTATACAGGGGCACTATGGCTACACCTTC	CASSKPIQGHYGYTF
TRBV20-1	-	once	TRBJ2-7	TGCAGTGCTAGAGTCTCGAGCTCCTACGAGCAGTACTTC	CSARVSSSYEQYF
TRBV9	TRBD1	many	TRBJ1-1	TGTGCCAGCAGCCCAAACACAGGGGACACTGAAGCTTTCTTT	CASSPNTGDTEAFF
TRBV7-9	TRBD2	many	TRBJ2-1	TGTGCCAGCAGCCCGACTAGCGGGAGAAGCAATGAGCAGTTCTTC	CASSPTSGRSNEQFF
TRBV5-1	-	many	TRBJ1-1	TGCGCCAGCAGCTTAATTGGGGGCACTGAAGCTTTCTTT	CASSLIGGTEAFF
TRBV11-2	-	many	TRBJ2-4	TGTGCCAGCAGCTTATTTCTAGCAAAGAACATTCAGTACTTC	CASSLFLAKNIQYF
TRBV30	-	many	TRBJ1-4	TGTGCCTGGAGGAATAGGAGTTCTGAAAAACTGTTTTTT	CAWRNRSSEKLFF
TRBV6-1	-	many	TRBJ1-1	TGTGCCAGCAGTCATACCGGGACCACTGAAGCTTTCTTT	CASSHTGTTEAFF
TRBV10-3	TRBD1	many	TRBJ1-1	TGTGCCATCAGCGACAGGGTTGCTGAAGCTTTCTTT	CAISDRVAEAFF
TRBV2	-	many	TRBJ2-7	TGTGCCAGCAGTGAAAATGCGGGACGGACCTACGAGCAGTACTTC	CASSENAGRTYEQYF
TRBV4-1	-	few	TRBJ2-1	TGCGCCAGCAGCCAAGATCCCCCCGGGGAATACAATGAGCAGTTCTTC	CASSQDPPGEYNEQFF
TRBV9	-	-	TRBJ2-3	TGTGCCAGCAGCCACCCCGTCGAGGGGGGGCAATCGGATACGCAGTATTTT	CASSHPVEGGQSDTQYF
TRBV12-3/TRBV12-4	-	many	TRBJ2-2	TGTGCCAGCAGTTTTTTCGGCGACTCTGGTGGGGAGCTGTTTTTT	CASSFFGDSGGELFF
TRBV4-2	-	few	TRBJ2-6	TGTGCCAGCAGCCAAGTTGATCGGGACTCTGGGGCCAACGTCCTGACTTTC	CASSQVDRDSGANVLTF
TRBV6-1	-	once	TRBJ1-2	TGTGCCAGCAGCCAAACCGACCTAAGCAAGAGTGGCTACACCTTC	CASSQTDLSKSGYTF
TRBV20-1	-	many	TRBJ2-7	TGCAGTGCTAGAGCACCCTCCCGGGGGCCTTCCTACGAGCAGTACTTC	CSARAPSRGPSYEQYF
TRBV7-8	-	many	TRBJ2-7	TGTGCCAGCAGCTTAGTTAGTCGGGAGCCTTACGACGAGCAGTACTTC	CASSLVSREPYDEQYF
TRBV20-1	-	many	TRBJ2-1	TGCAGTGCTAGTGCAGGACCCAATGAGCAGTTCTTC	CSASAGPNEQFF
TRBV7-8	-	many	TRBJ2-5	TGTGCCAGCAGGGAAGTTGGGGCAGAAGAGACCCAGTACTTC	CASREVGAEETQYF
TRBV30	-	many	TRBJ1-1	TGTGCCTGGAGCGGACGTTCGAACACTGAAGCTTTCTTT	CAWSGRSNTEAFF
TRBV6-2/TRBV6-3	TRBD2	many	TRBJ2-2	TGTGCCAGCAGTAACTCCGGGACTAGCGGCGCGAACACCGGGGAGCTGTTTTTT	CASSNSGTSGANTGELFF
TRBV29-1	TRBD1	many	TRBJ1-2	TGCAGCGTTAGGGACAGGGGTAACTATGGCTACACCTTC	CSVRDRGNYGYTF
TRBV27	-	many	TRBJ1-1	TGTGCCAGCAGTTTATCCGCCCCGGGACACTACCACACTGAAGCTTTCTTT	CASSLSAPGHYHTEAFF
TRBV2	TRBD1	many	TRBJ2-1	TGTGCCAGCAGTGATCCCGGACAGGGGACCAATGAGCAGTTCTTC	CASSDPGQGTNEQFF
TRBV12-3/TRBV12-4	TRBD2	many	TRBJ2-1	TGTGCCAGCACCCCCACTAGCGGGGGTTACAATGAGCAGTTCTTC	CASTPTSGGYNEQFF
TRBV30	-	many	TRBJ1-5	TGTGCCTGGAGTCCGGGGCCTTCTCAGCCCCAGCATTTT	CAWSPGPSQPQHF
TRBV6-1	TRBD2	many	TRBJ2-7	TGTGCCAGCAGTGAGACCGACAGGTCTAGCGGGGAGCAGTACTTC	CASSETDRSSGEQYF